The rows below give T cell receptor beta chains drawn from one sample of a study of cytomegalovirus exposure and HLA in healthy donors. The assay was immunoSEQ multiplex PCR, and TCRdb's table has in-frame clones only and misses some. The sample contains roughly 120,000 clones, 75% to 90% of which appear only once. Sequencing was done on a sample of PBMCs. The receptors derive from a man aged 40-50 years in good health and CMV-seronegative. Both conserved end residues are part of each CDR3. A D gene is named only where the DNA matches it firmly. The listing skips clone size in some rows; elsewhere it reads once, few, many or a size class.

D: TRBD2
J: TRBJ2-3
V: TRBV28
size: .
CDR3: CASSSAGGPHTQYF
DNA: TGTGCCAGCAGTTCAGCGGGGGGGCCCCATACGCAGTATTTT

D: TRBD2
J: TRBJ2-1
V: TRBV13
size: .
CDR3: CASSPRTSGDSSYNEQFF
DNA: TGTGCCAGCAGCCCTCGGACTAGCGGGGACAGCTCCTACAATGAGCAGTTCTTC

D: .
J: TRBJ1-5
V: TRBV5-1
size: .
CDR3: CASSLGRGDNQPQHF
DNA: TGCGCCAGCAGCTTGGGTAGGGGTGACAATCAGCCCCAGCATTTT

D: .
J: TRBJ1-6
V: TRBV29-1
size: .
CDR3: CSVQQGSASPLHF
DNA: TGCAGCGTGCAACAGGGATCGGCATCACCCCTCCACTTT

D: .
J: TRBJ1-1
V: TRBV7-2
size: .
CDR3: CASSLGSTGNTEAFF
DNA: TGTGCCAGCAGCTTAGGATCCACAGGGAACACTGAAGCTTTCTTT

D: TRBD1
J: TRBJ1-2
V: TRBV2
size: .
CDR3: CASVERQGNYGYTF
DNA: TGTGCCAGCGTGGAGAGACAGGGCAACTATGGCTACACCTTC

D: .
J: TRBJ1-3
V: TRBV6-1
size: .
CDR3: CASSDPRGRGGNTIYF
DNA: TGTGCCAGCAGTGACCCGCGGGGACGGGGAGGAAACACCATATATTTT

D: TRBD1
J: TRBJ1-1
V: TRBV18
size: .
CDR3: CASSQIPTGGTEAFF
DNA: TGTGCCAGCTCACAAATTCCGACAGGGGGCACTGAAGCTTTCTTT

D: .
J: TRBJ1-2
V: TRBV5-1
size: .
CDR3: CASSLIAGDLGYTF
DNA: TGCGCCAGCAGCTTAATCGCAGGGGACCTCGGCTACACCTTC

D: .
J: TRBJ1-6
V: TRBV28
size: .
CDR3: CASSQGLSPLHF
DNA: TGTGCCAGCAGCCAGGGACTTTCACCCCTCCACTTT

D: .
J: TRBJ1-1
V: TRBV6-6
size: .
CDR3: CASIPPGGRVHEAFF
DNA: TGTGCCAGCATACCCCCCGGGGGGAGGGTGCATGAAGCTTTCTTT

D: .
J: TRBJ1-5
V: TRBV10-3
size: .
CDR3: CAISDMYQPQHF
DNA: TGTGCCATCAGTGATATGTATCAGCCCCAGCATTTT

D: TRBD1
J: TRBJ2-4
V: TRBV28
size: few
CDR3: CASSAFTGVKNIQYF
DNA: TGTGCCAGCAGTGCATTCACAGGGGTCAAAAACATTCAGTACTTC

D: TRBD2
J: TRBJ2-7
V: TRBV6-5
size: .
CDR3: CASRLAGVYEQYF
DNA: TGTGCCAGCAGACTAGCGGGGGTCTACGAGCAGTACTTC

D: .
J: TRBJ1-2
V: TRBV7-8
size: .
CDR3: CASSGRLRGNYGYTF
DNA: TGTGCCAGCAGCGGTAGGCTCAGGGGTAACTATGGCTACACCTTC

D: .
J: TRBJ1-1
V: TRBV7-9
size: .
CDR3: CASSLGGGLLNTEAFF
DNA: TGTGCCAGCAGCTTAGGTGGGGGCCTTCTTAACACTGAAGCTTTCTTT

D: .
J: TRBJ1-2
V: TRBV5-1
size: .
CDR3: CASSLSEVTGHGYTF
DNA: TGCGCCAGCAGCTTGTCCGAAGTAACAGGGCATGGCTACACCTTC

D: TRBD1
J: TRBJ1-5
V: TRBV2
size: .
CDR3: CASTLGQTSNQPQHF
DNA: TGTGCCAGCACTCTGGGACAGACTAGCAATCAGCCCCAGCATTTT

D: TRBD1
J: TRBJ1-3
V: TRBV5-1
size: .
CDR3: CASSLGTGESNTIYF
DNA: TGCGCCAGCAGCTTAGGAACAGGGGAATCGAACACCATATATTTT

D: .
J: TRBJ2-1
V: TRBV6-6
size: few
CDR3: CASSTYPESSYNEQFF
DNA: TGTGCCAGCAGTACCTATCCCGAAAGCTCCTACAATGAGCAGTTCTTC

D: .
J: TRBJ2-1
V: TRBV2
size: .
CDR3: CATSSLATYNEQFF
DNA: TGTGCCACCAGCAGTCTAGCGACTTACAATGAGCAGTTCTTC

D: .
J: TRBJ1-5
V: TRBV7-2
size: .
CDR3: CASTLRGGANQPQHF
DNA: TGTGCCAGCACCCTCAGAGGGGGGGCCAATCAGCCCCAGCATTTT

D: .
J: TRBJ2-5
V: TRBV19
size: .
CDR3: CASSQDREGTQYF
DNA: TGTGCCAGTAGCCAGGACAGGGAGGGGACCCAGTACTTC

D: .
J: TRBJ1-1
V: TRBV30
size: .
CDR3: CAWSVQKGSEAFF
DNA: TGTGCCTGGAGTGTACAGAAGGGGTCTGAAGCTTTCTTT

D: TRBD2
J: TRBJ2-5
V: TRBV5-1
size: .
CDR3: CASSYGLGGRETQYF
DNA: TGCGCCAGCAGCTACGGACTGGGGGGGAGGGAGACCCAGTACTTC

D: TRBD1
J: TRBJ1-6
V: TRBV9
size: .
CDR3: CASSLTGDGSPLHF
DNA: TGTGCCAGCAGCCTGACAGGGGATGGCTCACCCCTCCACTTT

D: .
J: TRBJ2-7
V: TRBV7-9
size: .
CDR3: CASSQQGGSSYEQYF
DNA: TGTGCCAGCAGCCAGCAGGGTGGATCCTCCTACGAGCAGTACTTC

D: .
J: TRBJ2-1
V: TRBV6-5
size: once
CDR3: CASKGGNEQFF
DNA: TGTGCCAGCAAAGGGGGCAATGAGCAGTTCTTC

D: .
J: TRBJ1-3
V: TRBV28
size: .
CDR3: CASRRQVSGNTIYF
DNA: TGTGCCAGTAGAAGACAGGTCTCTGGAAACACCATATATTTT